This TCR beta chain was captured by sequencing in a study of identifying expanded T cells in peripheral blood. Trimming removed 4 bases from V and 2 bases from J; junction bases left unmatched: 7. The V gene's germline CDR1 is SGHRS and CDR2 YFSETQ. The CDR3 sequence is 15 residues long. Profiling relied on immunoSEQ multiplex PCR, and the TCRdb table lists in-frame clones only, not all of them. The data show 45,000 to 75,000 clones, under 85% seen once. Concerning this clone: Other DNA sequences in this specimen translate into the identical CDR3.

The TCR originated in a person aged 18 to 75 in good health. The chain carries TRBV5-1 and TRBJ1-1; 8 nucleotides match TRBD1. What was sequenced was blood. The CDR3 nucleotides read TGCGCCAGCAGCCTGGATGGACAGGGCAACACTGAAGCTTTCTTT. As protein: CASSLDGQGNTEAFF.